One and the same sample provided the 25 T cell receptor beta chains below, sequenced in a study of T cell changes during pregnancy in multiple sclerosis. The data were produced by immunoSEQ multiplex PCR, yet TCRdb's version contains in-frame clones alone and is incomplete. The repertoire holds roughly 110,000 clones, with less than 95% as singletons. The sample here was peripheral blood, taken in the third trimester of pregnancy. The origin of the receptors is a female donor in good health, enrolled as a control in a pregnancy study.

V and J are TRBV6-1 and TRBJ1-6, with 7 positions matching TRBD1. Unmatched junction bases numbered 13, after V lost 3 bases and J lost 8 bases. Germline V gives CDR1 MNHNS, CDR2 SASEGT. This CDR3 is 17 amino acids long. CDR3 DNA sequence: TGTGCCAGCAGTGACCGGAACAGGGGCGCGTGGGATTCACCCCTCCACTTT. The encoded protein is CASSDRNRGAWDSPLHF.

The CDR3 DNA reads TGCGCCAGCAGCCAAAGGACAGGGGAGCCCGGGGAGCTGTTTTTT. Translation: CASSQRTGEPGELFF. The chain is built from TRBV4-3 and TRBJ2-2; 9 bases match TRBD1. With V trimmed by 2 bases and J by 6 bases, 4 bases remained unmatched. The germline V gene has CDR1 LGHNA and CDR2 YSLEER. The CDR3 runs 15 residues.

This clone was found once. The CDR3 carries no conserved terminal phenylalanine or tryptophan, so it likely arises from a read error. The limits of the CDR3 on the DNA are not certain, so only TCRdb's listed CDR3 is given. The V gene is TRBV19, the J gene TRBJ1-2. From germline, CDR1 is LNHDA and CDR2 SQIVND (reference sequence). The CDR3 sequence runs 11 residues, both termini included. The CDR3 sequence is CASSPESPVRC.

The gene calls are TRBV5-8 and TRBJ1-6, with 9 bases identical to TRBD1. Trimming removed 4 bases from V and 3 bases from J; junction bases left unmatched: 5. Germline V gene data show CDR1 as SGHTS and CDR2 as YDEGEE. The CDR3 has 16 amino acids. The CDR3 sequence: CASSGGQGNYNSPLHF. Written as DNA, the CDR3 is TGTGCCAGCAGCGGAGGACAGGGGAACTATAATTCACCCCTCCACTTT.

The chain recombines TRBV10-3 with TRBJ1-1; no clear D gene. V shed 4 bases and J shed 1 base, with 7 bases lying between them. Germline V gives CDR1 ENHRY, CDR2 SYGVKD. This CDR3 has 13 amino acids. CDR3 region: CAISAEGNTEAFF. CDR3 bases: TGTGCCATCAGTGCCGAGGGGAACACTGAAGCTTTCTTT.

V and J are TRBV7-3 and TRBJ2-1; 7 bases fit TRBD2. This CDR3 contains 16 residues. V was clipped by 2 bases and J by 7 bases; unmatched bases: 11. Germline-derived CDR1 and CDR2 are SGHTA and FQGTGA. The CDR3 here is CASSLGGLVKGNEQFF. The DNA of the CDR3 is TGTGCCAGCAGCTTAGGCGGACTAGTTAAGGGTAATGAGCAGTTCTTC.

A note on this clone: A read error may be the cause here, since a much bigger clone is one base away. The gene calls are TRBV4-3 and TRBJ2-6; 7 nucleotides line up with TRBD2. After removal of 0 bases from V and 2 bases from J, the junction contained 1 base not matched to a gene. The CDR3 totals 16 residues. Germline V gene data show CDR1 as LGHNA and CDR2 as YSLEER. The CDR3 bases are TGCGCCAGCAGCCAAGATGGGGGGGCTGGGGCCAACGTCCTGACTTTC. This gives the protein CASSQDGGAGANVLTF.

This sequence joins TRBV6-4 and TRBJ1-2; D is perhaps TRBD1 (5 bases). Germline V gene sequence: CDR1 MRHNA, CDR2 SNTAGT. The CDR3 length is 13 residues. V shed 5 bases and J shed 2 bases, with 9 bases lying between them. The CDR3 loop reads CASSPGGNYGYTF. The CDR3 nucleotides are TGTGCCAGCAGTCCCGGGGGGAACTATGGCTACACCTTC.

CDR3 sequence: CASGLGGLPGYTF. The DNA for the CDR3 is TGTGCTAGTGGTTTGGGGGGCCTGCCGGGCTACACCTTC. The chain combines TRBV12-5 with TRBJ1-2, with D maybe TRBD1 (5 bases). Germline lookup yields CDR1 LGHNT and CDR2 FRNRAP. This CDR3 has 13 amino acids. The ends were cut back, 1 base at V and 8 bases at J, with 11 bases in the middle.

J is TRBJ2-7 and V is TRBV7-9; the D gene is possibly TRBD1 (6 bases). Germline V gene data show CDR1 as SEHNR and CDR2 as FQNEAQ (reference sequence). The CDR3 has 13 residues. With 5 bases removed from V and 5 bases from J, the gap between germline ends came to 13 bases. CDR3 in amino acids: CASSGEQGNEQYF. The CDR3 DNA reads as TGTGCCAGCAGCGGAGAGCAGGGGAACGAGCAGTACTTC.

For the CDR3, the DNA is TGTGCCAGCAGTTTATACGCAGCGGCAATGAACACTGAAGCTTTCTTT. This encodes CASSLYAAAMNTEAFF. This sequence joins TRBV5-5 and TRBJ1-1; D is uncertain. Per germline, CDR1 SGHKS and CDR2 YYEKEE (reference sequence). V was shortened by 5 bases and J by 0 bases, with 17 bases between the two germline ends. CDR3 size: 16 residues.

This clone turned up a few times. The rearrangement uses TRBV6-1 and TRBJ1-2, with D tentatively TRBD1 (6 bases). The germline V gene encodes CDR1 MNHNS and CDR2 SASEGT. The V gene lost 1 base and the J gene lost 8 bases, with 14 bases spanning the gap. CDR3 size: 14 residues. The CDR3 coding sequence is TGTGCCAGCAGTGAAGAATGGGGACAAGGGGGCTACACCTTC. This encodes CASSEEWGQGGYTF.

The rearrangement uses TRBV30 and TRBJ2-5; 12 positions match TRBD1. Germline lookup yields CDR1 GTSNPN and CDR2 SVGIG (reference sequence). CDR3 length: 15 residues. The V segment lost 2 bases and the J segment 5 bases; nucleotides outside the gene matches: 6. Here the CDR3 reads CAWSKGTGGAETQYF. As DNA, the CDR3 is TGTGCCTGGAGTAAGGGGACAGGGGGCGCCGAGACCCAGTACTTC.

The chain uses TRBV19 and TRBJ1-5; D is undetermined. This CDR3 is built from 13 residues. V was shortened by 3 bases and J by 4 bases, with 7 bases between the two germline ends. Germline CDR1 and CDR2: LNHDA and SQIVND (reference sequence). CDR3 nucleotides: TGTGCCAGTAGTATTTCTAAAAATCAGCCCCAGCATTTT. Protein product: CASSISKNQPQHF.

In its sample, this clone was seen once. V is TRBV5-5 and J is TRBJ1-2; D remains ambiguous. V was pared by 0 bases and J by 1 base, with 10 bases between. The CDR3 runs 15 residues. Germline V gene data show CDR1 as SGHKS and CDR2 as YYEKEE (reference sequence). The CDR3 spells CASSLGRGLNYGYTF. DNA of the CDR3: TGTGCCAGCAGCTTGGGACGAGGACTTAACTATGGCTACACCTTC.

The J gene is TRBJ1-1, the V gene TRBV6-1; no firm D call. Trimming removed 0 bases from V and 6 bases from J, with 8 bases in between. Germline values: CDR1 MNHNS, CDR2 SASEGT. This CDR3 is built from 13 residues. CDR3 sequence (DNA): TGTGCCAGCAGTGAAGCGCCAGATTCTGAAGCTTTCTTT. Amino acid sequence: CASSEAPDSEAFF.

The chain joins TRBV2 to TRBJ1-4, with a possible D match to TRBD1 (6 bases). The CDR3 is 14 amino acids. Germline values: CDR1 SNHLY, CDR2 FYNNEI. Trimming removed 10 bases from V and 8 bases from J, with 20 bases in between. The CDR3 loop reads CAITFPGHEEKLFF. Written as DNA, the CDR3 is TGTGCCATCACATTTCCGGGACATGAGGAAAAACTGTTTTTT.

The V and J genes are TRBV5-1 and TRBJ1-2; a weak D match, TRBD1 (5 bases). The germline gives CDR1 SGHRS, CDR2 YFSETQ. The CDR3 consists of 15 residues. V was trimmed by 7 bases and J by 2 bases, leaving 18 bases between them. CDR3 coding DNA: TGCGCCAGCTACCCTGGACAAATAAACAACTATGGCTACACCTTC. Amino acids: CASYPGQINNYGYTF.

The V call is TRBV28, the J call TRBJ2-2; a possible D gene is TRBD2 (5 bases). V lost 4 bases and J lost 4, with 16 bases in between. The CDR3 sequence is 16 residues long. Germline V CDR1 and CDR2: MDHEN, SYDVKM. The chain's CDR3 is CASSSHTSGVTGELFF. The CDR3 coding sequence is TGTGCCAGCAGTTCCCACACCTCCGGGGTCACCGGGGAGCTGTTTTTT. The full variable domain, rest sourced from reference TRBV28 and TRBJ2-2, is DVKVTQSSRYLVKRTGEKVFLECVQDMDHENMFWYRQDPGLGLRLIYFSYDVKMKEKGDIPEGYSVSREKKERFSLILESASTNQTSMYLCASSSHTSGVTGELFFGEGSRLTVL.

The chain combines TRBV9 with TRBJ2-1; the match to TRBD2 covers 10 bases. Per germline, CDR1 SGDLS and CDR2 YYNGEE. Trimming cost V 4 bases and J 5 bases; bases outside gene matches: 9. The CDR3 is 16 amino acids. The CDR3 reads CASSPNTSGVHNEQFF. CDR3 coding DNA: TGTGCCAGCAGCCCCAATACTAGCGGGGTTCACAATGAGCAGTTCTTC.

J is TRBJ2-2 and V is TRBV5-6, with D possibly TRBD2 on 6 matching bases. V gave up 4 bases and J gave up 6 bases, with 13 bases separating them. The CDR3 totals 14 residues. Germline assignment: CDR1 SGHDT and CDR2 YYEEEE. This CDR3 reads CASSPGTPAGELFF. In DNA, the CDR3 is TGTGCCAGCAGCCCCGGGACTCCCGCCGGGGAGCTGTTTTTT.

CDR3 DNA sequence: TGCGCCAGCAGCCAAGAGATTACGGGACAGGGGGCGTGGGAGCAGTACTTC. Translated: CASSQEITGQGAWEQYF. The chain joins TRBV4-3 to TRBJ2-7, with TRBD1 matching 12 bases. Per the germline V gene, CDR1 is LGHNA and CDR2 is YSLEER. The J segment lost 7 bases and the V segment lost 0 bases, leaving 10 bases of the junction unmatched. There are 17 residues in the CDR3.

The chain has TRBV30 and TRBJ1-4; 7 bases are shared with TRBD1. The CDR3 loop spans 12 amino acids. CDR1 GTSNPN and CDR2 SVGIG come from the germline V gene (reference sequence). With 3 bases clipped from V and 8 bases from J, the junction kept 3 bases outside the gene matches. The CDR3 nucleotides are TGTGCCTGGAGAGGGACAGCCGAAAAACTGTTTTTT. This codes for CAWRGTAEKLFF.

This chain links TRBV6-6 with TRBJ2-7; TRBD2 might be the D (7 bases). Per germline, CDR1 MNHNY and CDR2 SVGAGI (reference sequence). CDR3 size: 14 residues. V shed 6 bases and J shed 2 bases, with 14 bases lying between them. Here the CDR3 DNA reads TGTGCCAGCAGCTCGGGGGGCGGGACCTACGAGCAGTACTTC. This codes for CASSSGGGTYEQYF.

The chain recombines TRBV5-8 with TRBJ2-5, with 10 bases aligning to TRBD2. CDR3 length equals 18 residues. V lost 2 bases and J lost 1; bases outside the gene matches: 11. CDR1 is SGHTS, CDR2 YDEGEE, per germline. In DNA form, the CDR3 reads TGTGCCAGCAGCTTCGAGAAGAGCGGGGGGGCCGGCCAAGAGACCCAGTACTTC. It is translated as CASSFEKSGGAGQETQYF. Full variable domain (missing parts from reference TRBV5-8 and TRBJ2-5): EAGVTQSPTHLIKTRGQQATLRCSPISGHTSVYWYQQALGLGLQFLLWYDEGEERNRGNFPPRFSGRQFPNYSSELNVNALELEDSALYLCASSFEKSGGAGQETQYFGPGTRLLVL.